The text below deals with one T cell receptor beta chain. The data derive from a study of blood T cell repertoires in COVID-19. Produced via immunoSEQ multiplex PCR; TCRdb's table is partial and in-frame only. The sample lists about 300,000 clones; about 88% were seen once. Seattle's cohort entered during active infection and was followed longitudinally. V was pared by 3 bases and J by 4 bases, with 15 bases between. The germline V gene has CDR1 MDHEN and CDR2 SYDVKM. CDR3 size: 15 residues. Sequencing used peripheral blood. The source is a human donor with COVID-19, enrolled during active disease. The donor label of this sample is uncertain. The chain has TRBV28 and TRBJ1-1; D uncertain. The CDR3 is CASSLKSSRPTEAFF. DNA for the CDR3: TGTGCCAGCAGTTTGAAGTCTTCCAGGCCCACTGAAGCTTTCTTT.